The 16 T cell receptor beta chains presented below share a single source sample, sequenced in a study of T cell responses to AZD1222 COVID-19 vaccine. Produced via immunoSEQ multiplex PCR; TCRdb's table is partial and in-frame only. Of about 130,000 clones listed, roughly 93% are singletons. The material was peripheral blood, obtained 28 days after the second AZD1222 dose. These receptors came from an adult who received the AZD1222 COVID-19 vaccine.

The V gene is TRBV28, the J gene TRBJ2-7; D remains ambiguous. This CDR3 has 17 residues. The germline V gene encodes CDR1 MDHEN and CDR2 SYDVKM. The V end lost 3 bases, the J end lost 2 bases, and 20 bases lay between the germline ends. CDR3 sequence: CASSFGAELPLPYEQYF. CDR3 bases: TGTGCCAGCAGTTTTGGTGCCGAACTACCATTGCCCTACGAGCAGTACTTC.

This sequence joins TRBV29-1 and TRBJ1-1; D might be TRBD1 (5 bases). The V gene lost 4 bases and the J gene lost 4 bases, with 10 bases spanning the gap. CDR1 and CDR2 from the germline V gene are SQVTM and ANQGSEA. The CDR3 length is 12 residues. The CDR3 DNA is TGCAGCGTTGTGAAGGGGCGCACTGAAGCTTTCTTT. It specifies CSVVKGRTEAFF.

This chain links TRBV27 with TRBJ2-3; TRBD1 matches at 8 bases. CDR1 is MNHEY, CDR2 SMNVEV, per germline (reference sequence). The junction had 1 base not matched to a gene; V was cut back by 2 bases and J by 3 bases. The CDR3 covers 14 residues. This CDR3 is CASSLDRGTDTQYF. CDR3 DNA: TGTGCCAGCAGTTTAGACAGGGGTACAGATACGCAGTATTTT.

This chain connects TRBV5-1 to TRBJ2-7; D ambiguous. The CDR3 extends over 12 amino acids. V lost 5 bases, J lost 2 bases, and 8 bases lay in between. The germline gives CDR1 SGHRS, CDR2 YFSETQ. The CDR3 reads CASRQEAYEQYF. The CDR3 DNA reads as TGCGCCAGCAGACAAGAAGCCTACGAGCAGTACTTC.

This chain links TRBV24-1 with TRBJ2-2; TRBD1 aligns across 9 bases. J was trimmed by 5 bases and V by 7 bases; bases with no gene match: 10. The CDR3 extends over 16 amino acids. Germline-derived CDR1 and CDR2 are KGHDR and SFDVKD. The CDR3 DNA sequence: TGTGCCACCAGAGCAACCGGGACAGGGCTAACCGGGGAGCTGTTTTTT. Amino acid sequence: CATRATGTGLTGELFF.

V gene TRBV10-1 combines with J gene TRBJ1-2; 11 nucleotides align to TRBD1. Trimming at V came to 6 bases and at J to 4 bases, leaving 10 bases not matched to a gene. The CDR3 is 16 amino acids. Germline V lookup: CDR1 WNHNN, CDR2 SYGVQD (reference sequence). This CDR3 is CASRLADRGRVYGYTF. The CDR3 bases are TGCGCCAGCAGACTAGCGGACAGGGGGCGCGTCTATGGCTACACCTTC.

The gene calls are TRBV12-3 or TRBV12-4 and TRBJ2-7; 7 nucleotides match TRBD1. This CDR3 has 13 residues. The V segment lost 3 bases and the J segment 3 bases; nucleotides outside the gene matches: 2. The CDR3 region is CASSFDRDYEQYF. The CDR3 region has the DNA TGTGCCAGCAGTTTCGACAGGGACTACGAGCAGTACTTC.

The chain links TRBV2 to TRBJ2-7, with 8 nucleotides matching TRBD1. Unmatched junction bases numbered 6, after V lost 5 bases and J lost 0 bases. Germline V gene data show CDR1 as SNHLY and CDR2 as FYNNEI. This CDR3 has 15 residues. The CDR3 coding sequence is TGTGCCAGCAGTAAGGACAGGGCCATCTCCTACGAGCAGTACTTC. It encodes CASSKDRAISYEQYF.

This clone came up once. The CDR3 nucleotides are TGCGCCAGCAGCTTGGACTCCCGACGTAGTGGCTACACCTTC. Amino acid sequence: CASSLDSRRSGYTF. This chain joins TRBV5-1 and TRBJ1-2; D ambiguous. The CDR3 is made up of 14 amino acids. V lost 0 bases, J lost 7 bases, and 13 bases lay in between. Looked up from germline, CDR1 is SGHRS and CDR2 is YFSETQ.

The V gene is TRBV5-5, the J gene TRBJ2-1, with D possibly TRBD2 on 6 matching bases. The V gene lost 5 bases and the J gene lost 9 bases, with 21 bases spanning the gap. The CDR3 has 15 residues. Germline V CDR1 and CDR2: SGHKS, YYEKEE (reference sequence). CDR3 nucleotide sequence: TGTGCCAGCAGTAAGTTCGGGACTCAAGCGAGTGAGCAGTTCTTC. The encoded protein is CASSKFGTQASEQFF.

This clone showed up just a few times. The gene calls are TRBV7-2 and TRBJ2-5; D is unclear. The length of the CDR3 is 12 residues. With 0 bases removed from V and 4 bases from J, the gap between germline ends came to 3 bases. The germline gives CDR1 SGHTA, CDR2 FQGNSA. The CDR3 DNA reads TGTGCCAGCAGCTTAGCGCGAGAGACCCAGTACTTC. This translates into CASSLARETQYF.

The chain couples TRBV18 to TRBJ2-7; the match to TRBD1 covers 8 bases. The CDR3 runs to 15 residues. CDR1 is KGHSH and CDR2 is LQKENI in the germline V gene. V was clipped by 3 bases and J by 3 bases; unmatched bases: 7. This CDR3 is CASSPSQGAFYEQYF. The DNA for the CDR3 is TGTGCCAGCTCACCTTCTCAGGGGGCATTCTACGAGCAGTACTTC. Based on the CDR3 plus reference TRBV18 and TRBJ2-7, the full variable domain is NAGVMQNPRHLVRRRGQEARLRCSPMKGHSHVYWYRQLPEEGLKFMVYLQKENIIDESGMPKERFSAEFPKEGPSILRIQQVVRGDSAAYFCASSPSQGAFYEQYFGPGTRLTVT.

V is TRBV30 and J is TRBJ2-5; D is tentatively TRBD1 or TRBD2 (5 bases each). V gave up 2 bases and J gave up 2 bases, with 15 bases separating them. The CDR3 is 15 amino acids. Germline V lookup: CDR1 GTSNPN, CDR2 SVGIG (reference sequence). CDR3 DNA: TGTGCCTGGAGTAAAAGAGGGTCAGGGCAAGAGACCCAGTACTTC. It yields the protein CAWSKRGSGQETQYF.

The chain has TRBV4-2 and TRBJ2-3, with TRBD2 matching 7 bases. Germline CDR1 LGHNA, CDR2 YNFKEQ. CDR3 size: 15 residues. V was clipped by 3 bases and J by 5 bases; unmatched bases: 8. The CDR3 reads CASSQYLAAQDTQYF. The CDR3 bases are TGTGCCAGCAGCCAGTATCTAGCGGCCCAAGATACGCAGTATTTT.

V gene TRBV4-1 combines with J gene TRBJ1-2; D is uncertain. Trimming removed 5 bases at V and 4 bases at J, with 11 bases between. Germline assignment: CDR1 MGHRA and CDR2 YSYEKL. The CDR3 has 13 amino acids. DNA for the CDR3: TGCGCCAGCAGCTACCTTGGAATCTATGGCTACACCTTC. Amino acid sequence: CASSYLGIYGYTF.

The chain recombines TRBV30 with TRBJ2-7, with 10 bases identical to TRBD1. Germline lookup yields CDR1 GTSNPN and CDR2 SVGIG (reference sequence). The CDR3 runs to 13 residues. V shed 1 base and J 7 bases; nucleotides not matched to a gene: 4. The CDR3 coding sequence is TGTGCCTGGAGTGGACAGGGGGCCAGGGAGCAGTACTTC. Its translation: CAWSGQGAREQYF.